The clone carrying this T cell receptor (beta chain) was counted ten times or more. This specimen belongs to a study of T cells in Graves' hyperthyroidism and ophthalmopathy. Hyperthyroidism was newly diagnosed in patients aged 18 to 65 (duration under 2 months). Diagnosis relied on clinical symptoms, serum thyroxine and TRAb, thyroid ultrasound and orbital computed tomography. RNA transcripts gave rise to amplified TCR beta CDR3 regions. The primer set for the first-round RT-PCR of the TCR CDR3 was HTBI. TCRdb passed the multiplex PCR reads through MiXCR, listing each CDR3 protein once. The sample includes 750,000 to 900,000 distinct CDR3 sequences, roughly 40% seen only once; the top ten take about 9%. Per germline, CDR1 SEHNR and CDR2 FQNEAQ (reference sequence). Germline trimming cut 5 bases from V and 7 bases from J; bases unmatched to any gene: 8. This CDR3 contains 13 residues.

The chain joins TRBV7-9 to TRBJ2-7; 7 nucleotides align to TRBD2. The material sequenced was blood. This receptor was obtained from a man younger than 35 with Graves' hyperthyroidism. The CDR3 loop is CASSQGEAGEQYF. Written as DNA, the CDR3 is TGTGCCAGCAGCCAAGGGGAAGCGGGAGAGCAGTACTTC.